The next 14 T cell receptor beta chains were all read from a single sample in a study of shared clonotypes between healthy human individuals. Assay used: immunoSEQ multiplex PCR; TCRdb lists only in-frame clones, some missing. Here the sample spans 450,000 to 500,000 clones, 75% to 85% being singletons. Sequencing was performed on PBMCs. The receptor source for this set is a woman aged 40 to 50 in good health. Some clones in this sample may be carry-over from other donors' samples.

Written as DNA, the CDR3 is TGTGCCAGCAGTGAAGGGGTTTTTTATGGCTACACCTTC. Amino acids: CASSEGVFYGYTF. The chain uses TRBV6-1 and TRBJ1-2, with D unclear. CDR3 length equals 13 residues. The germline V gene encodes CDR1 MNHNS and CDR2 SASEGT. The germline V and J ends were trimmed by 1 base and 5 bases, with 8 bases remaining between them.

V is TRBV11-2 and J is TRBJ2-7; tentatively, D is TRBD1 (5 bases). This CDR3 contains 15 residues. With 5 bases removed from V and 0 bases from J, the gap between germline ends came to 14 bases. Germline values: CDR1 SGHAT, CDR2 FQNNGV. The DNA for the CDR3 is TGTGCCAGCAGCCCCCGACAGCAGAGCTCCTACGAGCAGTACTTC. This translates into CASSPRQQSSYEQYF.

This clone was detected a few times. V is TRBV27 and J is TRBJ2-7; TRBD1 matches at 7 bases. Germline V gene sequence: CDR1 MNHEY, CDR2 SMNVEV (reference sequence). This CDR3 has 15 residues. Trimming took 3 bases from V and 3 from J; bases not matched to a gene: 8. The CDR3 DNA is TGTGCCAGCAGTTTCGTGGGACAGAGCGTCTACGAGCAGTACTTC. Translation: CASSFVGQSVYEQYF.

The gene calls are TRBV7-9 and TRBJ2-2; 8 bases map to TRBD2. This CDR3 is 17 amino acids long. Germline-derived CDR1 and CDR2 are SEHNR and FQNEAQ (reference sequence). Germline trimming cut 0 bases from V and 2 bases from J; bases unmatched to any gene: 5. The CDR3 DNA sequence: TGTGCCAGCAGCTTAGCGGGGCTAGCGGGTAACACCGGGGAGCTGTTTTTT. Amino acid sequence: CASSLAGLAGNTGELFF. The entire variable domain, with the rest obtained from reference TRBV7-9 and TRBJ2-2, is as follows: DTGVSQNPRHKITKRGQNVTFRCDPISEHNRLYWYRQTLGQGPEFLTYFQNEAQLEKSRLLSDRFSAERPKGSFSTLEIQRTEQGDSAMYLCASSLAGLAGNTGELFFGEGSRLTVL.

This chain uses TRBV2 with TRBJ2-7; D perhaps matches TRBD1 (5 bases). Germline lookup yields CDR1 SNHLY and CDR2 FYNNEI. The CDR3 contains 14 residues. The V end lost 1 base, the J end lost 5 bases, and 12 bases lay between the germline ends. The CDR3, as DNA: TGTGCCAGCAGTGAAGTTCAGGGTTTCGACGAGCAGTACTTC. Translation gives CASSEVQGFDEQYF.

The genes are TRBV7-9 and TRBJ2-5, with D possibly matching TRBD1 (5 bases). Germline loops: CDR1 SEHNR, CDR2 FQNEAQ (reference sequence). V gave up 5 bases and J gave up 4 bases, with 14 bases separating them. This CDR3 has 14 residues. The CDR3 protein is CASSPGQGGETQYF. The CDR3 nucleotides read TGTGCCAGCAGCCCCGGGCAGGGTGGAGAGACCCAGTACTTC.

This clone has a count of ten or more. Other DNA variants within this sample encode the same CDR3. The chain has TRBV28 and TRBJ2-7; TRBD1 matches 10 bases. CDR3 length: 15 amino acids. Germline V lookup: CDR1 MDHEN, CDR2 SYDVKM. V shed 3 bases, J shed 5 bases, and the junction held 7 bases outside the gene matches. Here the CDR3 reads CASSLAGTGANEQYF. The CDR3 DNA is TGTGCCAGCAGTTTGGCCGGGACAGGGGCTAACGAGCAGTACTTC.

The CDR3 sequence is CASSLEAAPVQYF. The CDR3 DNA is TGTGCCAGCAGCTTGGAGGCCGCGCCAGTTCAGTACTTC. This rearrangement joins TRBV5-4 to TRBJ2-4, with no clear D. The CDR3 is 13 residues long. V lost 0 bases and J lost 11, with 12 bases in between. Germline V CDR1 and CDR2: SGHNT, YYREEE (reference sequence). Variable domain in full (rest from reference TRBV5-4 and TRBJ2-4): ETGVTQSPTHLIKTRGQQVTLRCSSQSGHNTVSWYQQALGQGPQFIFQYYREEENGRGNFPPRFSGLQFPNYSSELNVNALELDDSALYLCASSLEAAPVQYFGAGTRLSVL.

The rearrangement links TRBV7-3 to TRBJ2-2; 9 bases match TRBD1. The germline V gene encodes CDR1 SGHTA and CDR2 FQGTGA. The CDR3 is made up of 17 amino acids. The V gene end was trimmed by 5 bases and the J gene end by 5 bases; junction bases not matched to a gene: 12. Here the CDR3 DNA reads TGTGCCAGCAGCCGAACCCCGGGACAGGGATTTACCGGGGAGCTGTTTTTT. Protein product: CASSRTPGQGFTGELFF.

The chain joins TRBV10-2 to TRBJ1-2; a weak D match, TRBD1 (6 bases). Germline V gene data show CDR1 as WSHSY and CDR2 as SAAADI. The CDR3 is 16 amino acids. V was trimmed by 2 bases and J by 7 bases, leaving 20 bases between them. CDR3: CASSERGTGLIAGYTF. For the CDR3, the DNA is TGCGCCAGCAGTGAGAGGGGGACGGGTCTGATCGCTGGCTACACCTTC.

The gene calls are TRBV10-3 and TRBJ2-1, with 9 bases lining up with TRBD1. The CDR3 has 14 amino acids. The V and J ends lost 6 bases and 8 bases, in that order; junction bases with no gene match: 8. Germline V gene sequence: CDR1 ENHRY, CDR2 SYGVKD. This CDR3 reads CAIRSGQGVDEQFF. The CDR3 coding sequence is TGTGCCATCAGATCGGGACAGGGTGTCGATGAGCAGTTCTTC.

This clone came up a few times. The chain joins TRBV7-9 to TRBJ2-5; D is undetermined. The V gene's germline CDR1 is SEHNR and CDR2 FQNEAQ (reference sequence). The CDR3 totals 15 residues. V was clipped by 1 base and J by 1 base, with 10 bases between them. CDR3 sequence reads: CASSLVGMAQETQYF. CDR3 coding DNA: TGTGCCAGCAGCTTAGTTGGTATGGCCCAAGAGACCCAGTACTTC.

This sequence joins TRBV7-9 and TRBJ2-7, with 10 bases that match TRBD1. Germline lookup yields CDR1 SEHNR and CDR2 FQNEAQ (reference sequence). CDR3 size: 17 residues. The J segment lost 4 bases and the V segment lost 5 bases, leaving 14 bases of the junction unmatched. The CDR3 region has the DNA TGTGCCAGCAGCCCTAGTGGGATTGGACAGGGGGAGTACGAGCAGTACTTC. Translating it yields CASSPSGIGQGEYEQYF.

This clone was picked up a small number of times. This chain uses TRBV2 with TRBJ1-5; possibly TRBD1 for D (6 bases). The CDR3 is made up of 14 amino acids. Trimming stripped 1 base from V and 4 bases from J, with 8 bases between. Germline CDR1 is SNHLY and CDR2 is FYNNEI. The CDR3 bases are TGTGCCAGCAGTGAAGGGGGGACAAATCAGCCCCAGCATTTT. Protein product: CASSEGGTNQPQHF.